The clone carrying this T cell receptor beta chain was seen many times. Its antigen is undetermined. V gave up 8 bases and J gave up 6 bases; unmatched junction bases: 7. The CDR3 spans 13 residues. The data are from a study of CD8 T cells in ankylosing spondylitis. MiXCR, applied by TCRdb to the 5' RACE reads, yields one record per CDR3 protein. The table includes about 260,000 distinct CDR3 sequences, roughly a quarter detected once. Findings and limits, study-wide: What appeared characteristic of ankylosing spondylitis blood was a TCR beta motif of 7 or 8 highly homologous variants. The authors reported significant enrichment of disease-linked clones in matched ankylosing spondylitis synovial fluid. With a CD8+ phenotype, disease-linked clones were relatively rare in peripheral blood.

The chain employs TRBV12-3 or TRBV12-4 and TRBJ2-1, with 7 bases fitting TRBD2. This sequence originates from a male donor with ankylosing spondylitis or in good health (not recorded which). The sample comprised blood, either unsorted or a sorted T cell fraction (not recorded which). CDR3 protein: CASEGTKGNEQFF. The CDR3 DNA follows: TGTGCCAGCGAGGGGACTAAGGGCAATGAGCAGTTCTTC.